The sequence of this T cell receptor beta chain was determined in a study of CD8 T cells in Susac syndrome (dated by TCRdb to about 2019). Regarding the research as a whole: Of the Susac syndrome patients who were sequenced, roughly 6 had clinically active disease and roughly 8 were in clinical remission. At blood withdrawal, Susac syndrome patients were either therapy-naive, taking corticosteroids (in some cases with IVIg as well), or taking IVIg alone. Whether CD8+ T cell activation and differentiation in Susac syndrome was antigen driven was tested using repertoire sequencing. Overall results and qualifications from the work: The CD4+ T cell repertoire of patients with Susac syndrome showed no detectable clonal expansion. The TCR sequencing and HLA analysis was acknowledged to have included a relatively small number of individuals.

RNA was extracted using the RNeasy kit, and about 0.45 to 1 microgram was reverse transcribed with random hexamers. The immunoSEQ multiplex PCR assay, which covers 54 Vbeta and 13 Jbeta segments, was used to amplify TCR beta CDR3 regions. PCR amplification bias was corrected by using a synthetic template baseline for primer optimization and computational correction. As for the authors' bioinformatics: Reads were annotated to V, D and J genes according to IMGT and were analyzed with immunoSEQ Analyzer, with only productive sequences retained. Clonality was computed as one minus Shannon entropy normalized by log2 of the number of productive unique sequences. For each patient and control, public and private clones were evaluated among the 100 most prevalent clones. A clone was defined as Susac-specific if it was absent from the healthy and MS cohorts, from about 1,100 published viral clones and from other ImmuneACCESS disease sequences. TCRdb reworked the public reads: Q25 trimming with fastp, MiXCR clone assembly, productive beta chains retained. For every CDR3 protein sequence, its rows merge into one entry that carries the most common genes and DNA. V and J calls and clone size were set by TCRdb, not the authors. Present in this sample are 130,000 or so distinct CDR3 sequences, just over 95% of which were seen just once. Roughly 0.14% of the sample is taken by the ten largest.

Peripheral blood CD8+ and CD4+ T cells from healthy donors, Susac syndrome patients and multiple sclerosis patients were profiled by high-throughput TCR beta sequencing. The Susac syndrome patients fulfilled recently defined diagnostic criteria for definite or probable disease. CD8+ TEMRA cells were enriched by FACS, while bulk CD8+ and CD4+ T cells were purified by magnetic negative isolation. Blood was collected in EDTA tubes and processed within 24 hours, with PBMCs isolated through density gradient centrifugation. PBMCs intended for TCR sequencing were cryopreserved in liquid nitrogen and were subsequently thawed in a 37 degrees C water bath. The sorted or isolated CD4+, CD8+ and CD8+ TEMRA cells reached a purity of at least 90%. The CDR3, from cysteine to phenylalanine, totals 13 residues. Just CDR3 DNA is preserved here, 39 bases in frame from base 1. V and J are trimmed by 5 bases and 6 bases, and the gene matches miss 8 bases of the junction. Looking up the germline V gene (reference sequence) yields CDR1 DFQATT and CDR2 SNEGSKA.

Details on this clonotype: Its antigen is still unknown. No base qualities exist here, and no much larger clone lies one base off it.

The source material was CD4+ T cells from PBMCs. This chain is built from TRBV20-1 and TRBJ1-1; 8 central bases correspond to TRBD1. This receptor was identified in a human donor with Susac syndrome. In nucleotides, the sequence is TGCAGTGCTCAGGACAGGGTATACGCTGAAGCTTTCTTT. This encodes CSAQDRVYAEAFF.